Sequencing of this T cell receptor beta chain was carried out in a study of cytomegalovirus exposure and HLA in healthy donors. Germline CDR1 and CDR2: MDHEN and SYDVKM. The CDR3 spans 12 residues. V dropped 5 bases and J dropped 3 bases, with 7 bases sitting between them. The study ran its PCR with 60 Vbeta and 13 Jbeta primers. Libraries were prepared by immunoSEQ multiplex PCR; TCRdb keeps only in-frame clonotypes and omits some of them. The table records 130,000 to 150,000 clones, 65% to 90% of them present only once. The study's findings and limits: Analyses of presence/absence relied on an assumption of roughly uniform sequencing depth across donors. Follow-up analysis seemed to connect common viral pathogens with several of the most significant clusters identified.

This clone is a singleton in its sample. As yet, its antigen is unknown. The clonotype comes from a woman in her 30s in good health and CMV-seronegative. This chain links TRBV28 with TRBJ1-1; D remains ambiguous. The specimen was PBMCs. CDR3 sequence reads: CASSLLYTEAFF. The CDR3 DNA is TGTGCCAGCAGTCTCCTCTACACTGAAGCTTTCTTT.